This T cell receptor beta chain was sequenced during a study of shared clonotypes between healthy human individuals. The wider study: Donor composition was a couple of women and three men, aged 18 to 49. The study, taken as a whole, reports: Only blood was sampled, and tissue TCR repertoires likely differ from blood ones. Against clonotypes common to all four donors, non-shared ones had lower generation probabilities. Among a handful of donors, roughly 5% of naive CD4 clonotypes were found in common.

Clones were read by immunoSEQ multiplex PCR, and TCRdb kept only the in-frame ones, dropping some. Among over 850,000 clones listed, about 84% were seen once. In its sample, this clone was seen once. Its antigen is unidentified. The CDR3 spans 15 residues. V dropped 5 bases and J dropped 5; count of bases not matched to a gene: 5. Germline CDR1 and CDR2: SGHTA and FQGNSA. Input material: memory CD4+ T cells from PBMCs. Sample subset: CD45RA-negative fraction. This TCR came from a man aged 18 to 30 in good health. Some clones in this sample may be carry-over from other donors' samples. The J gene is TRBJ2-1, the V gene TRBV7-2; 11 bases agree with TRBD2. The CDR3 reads CASSLRLAGNNEQFF. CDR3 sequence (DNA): TGTGCCAGCAGCCTTAGACTAGCGGGGAACAATGAGCAGTTCTTC.